This passage covers 7 T cell receptor beta chains from one sample sequenced in a study of long-term antiretroviral therapy in people with HIV. At the survey level, the v3.0 immunoSEQ assay was run. Using immunoSEQ multiplex PCR, the repertoire was profiled, and TCRdb retains in-frame clones only, with some absent. The profile shows approximately 35,000 clones, 65% to 85% of them singletons. The material sequenced was unsorted PBMCs, taken 3.1 years after starting antiretroviral therapy. These receptors all stem from a woman between 45 and 65 years old with HIV.

V and J are TRBV29-1 and TRBJ2-5; 10 bases match TRBD1. The CDR3 runs 12 residues. The V segment lost 6 bases and the J segment 4 bases; nucleotides outside the gene matches: 2. Germline CDR1 is SQVTM and CDR2 is ANQGSEA. In nucleotides, the CDR3 is TGCAGCGTCCGACAGGGGGCAGAGACCCAGTACTTC. Residues: CSVRQGAETQYF.

This chain joins TRBV7-3 and TRBJ2-1, with D unresolved. This CDR3 region has 15 residues. In germline, CDR1 is SGHTA, CDR2 FQGTGA. V lost 5 bases to trimming and J lost 9 bases, with 20 bases between them. The CDR3 DNA is TGTGCCAGCAGCCCCACGGGCCGTTTGTCGGGTGAGCAGTTCTTC. Amino acids: CASSPTGRLSGEQFF.

The chain carries TRBV5-5 and TRBJ2-7; TRBD2 matches 11 bases. Germline values: CDR1 SGHKS, CDR2 YYEKEE (reference sequence). The CDR3 is 16 amino acids. The junction had 6 bases not matched to a gene; V was cut back by 4 bases and J by 0 bases. This CDR3 is CASSHLAGGSSYEQYV. The CDR3 region has the DNA TGTGCCAGCAGCCATTTAGCGGGGGGGAGCTCCTACGAGCAGTACGTC.

This clone was detected only a few times. This chain links TRBV27 with TRBJ1-5; D ambiguous. The CDR3 length is 14 residues. V was shortened by 4 bases and J by 5 bases, with 12 bases between the two germline ends. In germline, CDR1 is MNHEY, CDR2 SMNVEV (reference sequence). The CDR3 region is CASSSRGWDQPQHF. The CDR3 nucleotides read TGTGCCAGCAGTTCCCGCGGGTGGGATCAGCCCCAGCATTTT.

The genes are TRBV7-9 and TRBJ2-5; D unclear. Germline V gene sequence: CDR1 SEHNR, CDR2 FQNEAQ (reference sequence). V was clipped by 3 bases and J by 2 bases, with 13 bases between them. The CDR3 is 15 residues long. The CDR3 region has the DNA TGTGCCAGCAGCTTCTCTCTTTTGCCGCAAGAGACCCAGTACTTC. Encoded protein: CASSFSLLPQETQYF.

In this sample, this clone turned up a few times. J is TRBJ1-1 and V is TRBV5-6, with a weak D call TRBD1 (6 bases). With 4 bases removed from V and 4 bases from J, the gap between germline ends came to 14 bases. This CDR3 has 14 amino acids. CDR1 and CDR2 (germline): SGHDT, YYEEEE. The CDR3: CASSLGGAGTEAFF. The CDR3 DNA reads TGTGCCAGCAGCCTTGGGGGCGCGGGCACTGAAGCTTTCTTT.

This clone was found a few times. This chain connects TRBV6-5 to TRBJ1-6, with 7 bases that match TRBD1. The germline CDR1 and CDR2 sequences are MNHEY and SVGAGI. This CDR3 spans 15 amino acids. Unmatched junction bases numbered 4, after V lost 2 bases and J lost 6 bases. In DNA form, the CDR3 reads TGTGCCAGCAGTTACGTCACAGGGGTTAATTCACCCCTCCACTTT. It codes for CASSYVTGVNSPLHF.